Listed here are 22 T cell receptor beta chains from one sample, sequenced in a study of blood T cell repertoires in COVID-19. Using immunoSEQ multiplex PCR, the repertoire was profiled, and TCRdb retains in-frame clones only, with some absent. The repertoire includes fewer than 150,000 clones, about 77% of them detected once, and around 20% sits in the top ten. Sequencing used peripheral blood. These receptors originate from a man older than 75 with acute or convalescent COVID-19.

The chain joins TRBV7-2 to TRBJ1-6, with 9 bases matching TRBD1. The J segment lost 10 bases and the V segment lost 5 bases, leaving 6 bases of the junction unmatched. The CDR3 runs to 14 residues. Germline V gene lookup returns CDR1 SGHTA and CDR2 FQGNSA. The CDR3 loop is CASSATGGDSPLHF. CDR3 in DNA: TGTGCCAGCAGCGCGACAGGGGGTGACTCACCCCTCCACTTT.

This CDR3 reads CASSYGQASYNEQFF. In DNA, the CDR3 is TGTGCCAGCAGTTATGGACAGGCTTCCTACAATGAGCAGTTCTTC. The rearrangement joins TRBV5-6 to TRBJ2-1, with 7 bases matching TRBD1. Germline trimming cut 5 bases from V and 1 base from J; bases unmatched to any gene: 6. Germline values: CDR1 SGHDT, CDR2 YYEEEE. This CDR3 region has 15 residues.

CDR3 in amino acids: CASSQDTSSGGAKTQYF. DNA for the CDR3: TGTGCCAGCAGCCAAGATACCTCCAGCGGGGGGGCCAAGACCCAGTACTTC. V and J are TRBV3-1 (or the pseudogene TRBV3-2) and TRBJ2-5; 10 bases fit TRBD2. The V and J ends lost 0 bases and 6 bases, in that order; junction bases with no gene match: 10. There are 17 residues in the CDR3. CDR1 is LGHDT, CDR2 YNNKEL, per germline (reference sequence).

This clone was found once. The chain combines TRBV9 with TRBJ2-2; 10 nucleotides line up with TRBD1. V dropped 0 bases and J dropped 6; count of bases not matched to a gene: 8. Germline CDR1 is SGDLS and CDR2 is YYNGEE. The CDR3 contains 17 residues. The CDR3 spells CASSVVSVGQGAGELFF. The CDR3 DNA is TGTGCCAGCAGCGTAGTATCTGTCGGACAGGGGGCCGGGGAGCTGTTTTTT.

The chain couples TRBV5-1 to TRBJ2-5, with D perhaps matching TRBD2 (5 bases). From germline, CDR1 is SGHRS and CDR2 YFSETQ. With 0 bases removed from V and 0 bases from J, the gap between germline ends came to 18 bases. The CDR3 contains 18 residues. CDR3 sequence (DNA): TGCGCCAGCAGCTTGGCCCTACAGAGACGAGGGTACCAAGAGACCCAGTACTTC. Its protein is CASSLALQRRGYQETQYF.

J is TRBJ2-7 and V is TRBV19; TRBD1 might be the D (6 bases). V dropped 10 bases and J dropped 1 base, with 14 bases sitting between them. The CDR3 consists of 13 residues. The V gene's germline CDR1 is LNHDA and CDR2 SQIVND (reference sequence). CDR3 sequence (DNA): TGTGCCACTACTAAAACAGGGTCCTACGAGCAGTACTTC. This sequence encodes CATTKTGSYEQYF.

The rearrangement links TRBV2 to TRBJ1-1; TRBD1 matches at 8 bases. Germline V CDR1 and CDR2: SNHLY, FYNNEI. J was trimmed by 4 bases and V by 5 bases; bases with no gene match: 6. The CDR3 has 14 amino acids. The chain's CDR3 is CASSSRQGSTEAFF. DNA of the CDR3: TGTGCCAGCAGTTCCCGACAGGGGAGCACTGAAGCTTTCTTT.

Only one count was recorded for this clone. V and J are TRBV5-1 and TRBJ2-3; tentative D call: TRBD1 (5 bases). This CDR3 comprises 15 residues. The germline V gene encodes CDR1 SGHRS and CDR2 YFSETQ. V was shortened by 4 bases and J by 0 bases, with 12 bases between the two germline ends. The CDR3 spells CASSPDTSSTDTQYF. CDR3 in DNA: TGCGCCAGCAGCCCGGACACCTCTAGCACAGATACGCAGTATTTT. Full variable domain (remainder filled in from reference TRBV5-1 and TRBJ2-3): KAGVTQTPRYLIKTRGQQVTLSCSPISGHRSVSWYQQTPGQGLQFLFEYFSETQRNKGNFPGRFSGRQFSNSRSEMNVSTLELGDSALYLCASSPDTSSTDTQYFGPGTRLTVL.

The chain employs TRBV2 and TRBJ2-2; no firm D call. Germline V gives CDR1 SNHLY, CDR2 FYNNEI. Trimming cost V 6 bases and J 4 bases, with 15 bases left between them. The CDR3 is made up of 15 amino acids. The CDR3 sequence: CASRKVAEFTGELFF. CDR3 bases: TGTGCCAGCAGGAAGGTAGCCGAGTTCACCGGGGAGCTGTTTTTT.

The chain recombines TRBV18 with TRBJ2-1; 7 nucleotides line up with TRBD1. J gave up 5 bases and V 1 base, and 8 bases lay outside the gene matches. The CDR3 runs 16 residues. Germline V gene sequence: CDR1 KGHSH, CDR2 LQKENI. The CDR3 reads CASSPRIGQGDNEQFF. CDR3 bases: TGTGCCAGCTCACCACGGATCGGGCAGGGGGACAATGAGCAGTTCTTC. The variable domain in full, with the rest retrieved from reference TRBV18 and TRBJ2-1, is NAGVMQNPRHLVRRRGQEARLRCSPMKGHSHVYWYRQLPEEGLKFMVYLQKENIIDESGMPKERFSAEFPKEGPSILRIQQVVRGDSAAYFCASSPRIGQGDNEQFFGPGTRLTVL.

In this sample, this clone turned up once. The chain couples TRBV10-2 to TRBJ2-7; 10 bases agree with TRBD1. Trimming took 6 bases from V and 7 from J; bases not matched to a gene: 6. Germline values: CDR1 WSHSY, CDR2 SAAADI. CDR3 size: 13 residues. The CDR3 sequence is CASRTPDRGEQYF. CDR3 sequence (DNA): TGCGCCAGCAGGACCCCGGACAGGGGGGAGCAGTACTTC.

J is TRBJ1-5 and V is TRBV19; D perhaps matches TRBD1 (5 bases). V was pared by 6 bases and J by 4 bases, with 16 bases between. From germline, CDR1 is LNHDA and CDR2 SQIVND (reference sequence). The CDR3 length is 15 residues. CDR3 amino acids: CASRGAGTANQPQHF. The CDR3, as DNA: TGTGCCAGTAGAGGGGCGGGGACTGCAAATCAGCCCCAGCATTTT.

The chain recombines TRBV4-2 with TRBJ1-5; D possibly corresponds to TRBD1 (6 bases). V was trimmed by 1 base and J by 5 bases, leaving 6 bases between them. Looked up from germline, CDR1 is LGHNA and CDR2 is YNFKEQ. This CDR3 has 13 residues. The CDR3 DNA reads TGTGCCAGCAGCCAAGCAGGGGATCAGCCCCAGCATTTT. It codes for CASSQAGDQPQHF.

The chain is built from TRBV9 and TRBJ2-1; 15 bases agree with TRBD2. V gave up 4 bases and J gave up 10 bases; unmatched junction bases: 9. The CDR3 is 16 amino acids. Germline V CDR1 and CDR2: SGDLS, YYNGEE. The CDR3 DNA sequence: TGTGCCAGCAGCTTCCGGACTAGCGGGGGGGCTCAGGAGCAGTTCTTC. Translating gives CASSFRTSGGAQEQFF.

This clone was detected a few times. The rearrangement links TRBV27 to TRBJ2-1; the match to TRBD2 covers 12 bases. This CDR3 region has 14 residues. V was pared by 6 bases and J by 7 bases, with 4 bases of the junction left unmatched. Germline lookup yields CDR1 MNHEY and CDR2 SMNVEV (reference sequence). Written as DNA, the CDR3 is TGTGCCAGCAGGTCCCTAGCGGGGGGGAATGAGCAGTTCTTC. It yields the protein CASRSLAGGNEQFF.

The chain employs TRBV2 and TRBJ2-5; D is possibly TRBD2 (5 bases). This CDR3 region has 12 residues. CDR1 SNHLY and CDR2 FYNNEI come from the germline V gene. The ends were cut back, 6 bases at V and 8 bases at J, with 13 bases in the middle. CDR3 region: CASSPMEATQYF. The CDR3 nucleotides read TGTGCCAGCAGCCCCATGGAGGCAACCCAGTACTTC.

This clone was seen just once. The chain combines TRBV11-1 with TRBJ2-1, with 9 positions matching TRBD2. Trimming at V came to 4 bases and at J to 7 bases, leaving 8 bases not matched to a gene. Germline V lookup: CDR1 SGHAT, CDR2 FQDESV (reference sequence). The CDR3 spans 15 residues. The DNA of the CDR3 is TGTGCCAGCAGCTGGCGGGGGGGCCATATGAATGAGCAGTTCTTC. It specifies CASSWRGGHMNEQFF.

This rearrangement joins TRBV18 to TRBJ2-2; D not certain. The germline V gene encodes CDR1 KGHSH and CDR2 LQKENI. This CDR3 is 14 amino acids long. V was pared by 4 bases and J by 2 bases, with 8 bases between. This chain's CDR3 is CASSRAVNTGELFF. DNA for the CDR3: TGTGCCAGCTCACGGGCAGTCAACACCGGGGAGCTGTTTTTT.

The chain carries TRBV11-2 and TRBJ1-4; no clear D. Germline assignment: CDR1 SGHAT and CDR2 FQNNGV. The length of the CDR3 is 14 residues. The V and J ends lost 4 bases and 0 bases respectively, with 6 bases between them. The CDR3 reads CASSSSATNEKLFF. DNA of the CDR3: TGTGCCAGCAGCTCTTCGGCAACTAATGAAAAACTGTTTTTT.

This sequence joins TRBV5-8 and TRBJ2-2, with D possibly matching TRBD1 (6 bases). This CDR3 is 14 amino acids long. Per the germline V gene, CDR1 is SGHTS and CDR2 is YDEGEE. Trimming pared 2 bases from V and 6 bases from J, leaving 11 bases between. DNA for the CDR3: TGTGCCAGCAGCTTACAGGGAAATCCCGGGGAGCTGTTTTTT. This gives the protein CASSLQGNPGELFF.

The rearrangement links TRBV7-9 to TRBJ2-1; TRBD1 is a possible D gene (6 bases). Trimming took off 2 bases at V and 9 bases at J, with 17 bases between the two ends. The V gene's germline CDR1 is SEHNR and CDR2 FQNEAQ (reference sequence). The length of the CDR3 is 15 residues. The CDR3 DNA follows: TGTGCCAGCAGCTTAATGGGGGTTTGGGGGCTTGAGCAGTTCTTC. Amino acids: CASSLMGVWGLEQFF.

This rearrangement joins TRBV18 to TRBJ2-7; no definite D call. The V and J ends lost 3 bases and 0 bases respectively, with 9 bases between them. Germline lookup yields CDR1 KGHSH and CDR2 LQKENI. The CDR3 is made up of 14 amino acids. CDR3 bases: TGTGCCAGCTCACCTACGAGGAACTCCTACGAGCAGTACTTC. Translating gives CASSPTRNSYEQYF. Filled out from reference TRBV18 and TRBJ2-7, the complete variable domain reads NAGVMQNPRHLVRRRGQEARLRCSPMKGHSHVYWYRQLPEEGLKFMVYLQKENIIDESGMPKERFSAEFPKEGPSILRIQQVVRGDSAAYFCASSPTRNSYEQYFGPGTRLTVT.